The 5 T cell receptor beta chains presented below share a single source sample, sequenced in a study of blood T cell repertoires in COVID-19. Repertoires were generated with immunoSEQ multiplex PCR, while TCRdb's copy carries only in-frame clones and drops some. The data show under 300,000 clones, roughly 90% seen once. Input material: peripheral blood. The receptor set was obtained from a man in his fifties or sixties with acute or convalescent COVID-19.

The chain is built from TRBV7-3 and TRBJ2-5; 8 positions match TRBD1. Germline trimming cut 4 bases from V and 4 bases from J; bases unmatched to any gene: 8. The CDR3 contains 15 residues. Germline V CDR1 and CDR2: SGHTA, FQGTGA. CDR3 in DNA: TGTGCCAGCAGCTCATCCGGGACAGGTCTAGAGACCCAGTACTTC. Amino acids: CASSSSGTGLETQYF.

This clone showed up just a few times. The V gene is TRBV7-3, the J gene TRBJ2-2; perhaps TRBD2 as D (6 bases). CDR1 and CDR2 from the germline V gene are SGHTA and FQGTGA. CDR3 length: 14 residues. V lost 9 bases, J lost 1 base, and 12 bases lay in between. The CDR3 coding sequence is TGTGCCAGTACCGACGGGGGGAACACCGGGGAGCTGTTTTTT. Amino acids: CASTDGGNTGELFF.

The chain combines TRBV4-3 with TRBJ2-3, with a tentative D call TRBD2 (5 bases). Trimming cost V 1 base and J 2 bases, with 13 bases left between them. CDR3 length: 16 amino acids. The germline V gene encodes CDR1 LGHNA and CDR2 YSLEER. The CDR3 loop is CASSQALALHTDTQYF. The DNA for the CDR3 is TGCGCCAGCAGCCAAGCCCTAGCCCTTCACACAGATACGCAGTATTTT.

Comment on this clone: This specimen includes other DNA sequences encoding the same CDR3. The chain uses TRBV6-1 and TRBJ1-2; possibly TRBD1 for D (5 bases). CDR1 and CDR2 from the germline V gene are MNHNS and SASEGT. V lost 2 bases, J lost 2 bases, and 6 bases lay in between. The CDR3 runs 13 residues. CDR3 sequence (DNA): TGTGCCAGCAGTGAATCAGGGAACTATGGCTACACCTTC. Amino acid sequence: CASSESGNYGYTF.

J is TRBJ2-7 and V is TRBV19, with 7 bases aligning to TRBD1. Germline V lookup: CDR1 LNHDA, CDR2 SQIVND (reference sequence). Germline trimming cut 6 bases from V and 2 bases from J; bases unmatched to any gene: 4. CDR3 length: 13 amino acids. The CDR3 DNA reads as TGTGCCAGTAGGCAACAGGGGACCTACGAGCAGTACTTC. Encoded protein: CASRQQGTYEQYF.